This T cell receptor beta chain was sequenced in a study of cytomegalovirus exposure and HLA in healthy donors. The PCR had 60 Vbeta and 13 Jbeta primers. Using immunoSEQ multiplex PCR, the repertoire was profiled, and TCRdb retains in-frame clones only, with some absent. This listing includes approximately 140,000 clones. Findings and caveats of the study: With later analysis, a missense DCLRE1C variant became linked to TCR beta V- and J-gene trimming. An analysis done earlier found most TCR beta V segments productive about 90% or about 30% of the time. Other equally common chains were less clonally expanded than HLA-associated TCR beta chains, a later analysis showed.

J was trimmed by 5 bases and V by 7 bases; bases with no gene match: 16. The germline CDR1 and CDR2 sequences are SGHAT and FQNNGV. The CDR3 sequence is 16 residues long. As for this clone: The antigen is unknown.

The source material was PBMCs. The chain joins TRBV11-2 to TRBJ2-5; 7 bases map to TRBD2. The receptor was derived from a woman between 35 and 50 years old in good health and CMV-seronegative. CDR3 loop: CASTLRVTSSQETQYF. The CDR3 coding sequence is TGTGCCAGCACCCTAAGGGTGACTAGCAGTCAGGAGACCCAGTACTTC.